Listed below are T cell receptor beta chains from one sample, sequenced in a study of CD8+ T cells in alopecia areata. Sequencing used immunoSEQ multiplex PCR; TCRdb keeps in-frame clones, though not all of them. The sample includes around 140,000 clones, around 49% of them seen just once. This specimen consisted of CD4+ T cells sorted from blood, obtained at week 0. The receptor set was obtained from a human donor with alopecia areata. Both conserved end residues are part of each CDR3. The D gene is left open where the match is weak. Clone size is not always given. Where it is, it says once, few, many or a class for expanded clones.

CDR3 DNA,CDR3 protein,V gene,clone size,D gene,J gene
TGTGCCAATCGACAGGGGGGGACCGTCGGTGGCTACACCTTC,CANRQGGTVGGYTF,TRBV2,NA,TRBD1,TRBJ1-2
TGTGCCAGCGGCGGGACAGAGAGGTGGACCGGGGAGCTGTTTTTT,CASGGTERWTGELFF,TRBV9,NA,NA,TRBJ2-2
TGCAGCGTTGAACGGGGGACTAGAGGCGATGAGCAGTTCTTC,CSVERGTRGDEQFF,TRBV29-1,NA,TRBD2,TRBJ2-1
TGCAGCGTTGGGCTCGTGACAGTCACGACCGGGGAGCTGTTTTTT,CSVGLVTVTTGELFF,TRBV29-1,few,NA,TRBJ2-2
TGTGCCAGCAGTCTTGGGACAGGGAGAGACGAGCAGTACTTC,CASSLGTGRDEQYF,TRBV6-1,many,TRBD1,TRBJ2-7
TGTGCCAGCCAGCCAGGGAAACTCTCTGGGGCCAACGTCCTGACTTTC,CASQPGKLSGANVLTF,TRBV28,few,NA,TRBJ2-6
TGTGCCAGCAGCTATCTCACAGGGGGGAATGAGCAGTTCTTC,CASSYLTGGNEQFF,TRBV7-2,few,TRBD1,TRBJ2-1
TGTGCCAGCCTTAACCGGGATTCGGGTGGCTACACCTTC,CASLNRDSGGYTF,TRBV28,NA,NA,TRBJ1-2
TGTGCCAGCAGCGTAGAGGGGAGGGTTTTACCCGGGGAGCTGTTTTTT,CASSVEGRVLPGELFF,TRBV9,NA,TRBD2,TRBJ2-2
TGTGCCACCAGCAGCCGGGGGAAGGCTTTGACAGATACGCAGTATTTT,CATSSRGKALTDTQYF,TRBV15,NA,NA,TRBJ2-3
TGTGCCAGTAGCCGGGACCTCTACGAGCAGTACTTC,CASSRDLYEQYF,TRBV19,NA,NA,TRBJ2-7
TGTGCCAGCAGCGACCCGGGACAGGGGGCGGTGCAGTACTTC,CASSDPGQGAVQYF,TRBV9,NA,TRBD1,TRBJ2-7
TGTGCCAGCAGCTTAGATGGGGGGCGAGGTGAAGCTTTCTTT,CASSLDGGRGEAFF,TRBV7-2,NA,NA,TRBJ1-1
TGTGCCAGCAGTTTGGGGGGTATGGAGACCCAGTACTTC,CASSLGGMETQYF,TRBV28,few,NA,TRBJ2-5
TGTGCCAGCAGCCAAGATGGGGCCGGGACAGTCAACATTCAGTACTTC,CASSQDGAGTVNIQYF,TRBV14,NA,TRBD1,TRBJ2-4
TGTGCCTGGAGGTGGACAGGGAACTCCTACGAGCAGTACTTC,CAWRWTGNSYEQYF,TRBV30,NA,TRBD1,TRBJ2-7
TGCAGCGCCCGGACAAGTACCCTCTACGAGCAGTACTTC,CSARTSTLYEQYF,TRBV29-1,few,NA,TRBJ2-7
TGTGCCAGCAGTGAGCACCCCCCCTACGAGCAGTACTTC,CASSEHPPYEQYF,TRBV25-1,NA,NA,TRBJ2-7
TGCAGCGCTAGGGACAGTACCTACGAGCAGTACTTC,CSARDSTYEQYF,TRBV29-1,few,TRBD1,TRBJ2-7
TGTGCCACCAGAGCGCCAGGGGGGGACAATCAGCCCCAGCATTTT,CATRAPGGDNQPQHF,TRBV15,NA,TRBD1,TRBJ1-5
TGTGCCAGCAGATACGGACAGGGGGGATACGAGCAGTACTTC,CASRYGQGGYEQYF,TRBV6-5,NA,TRBD1,TRBJ2-7
TGTGCCAGCAGTGAAGGTCCTAGACAGGTGGGTGAGCAGTTCTTC,CASSEGPRQVGEQFF,TRBV2,NA,NA,TRBJ2-1
TGCGCCAGCAGCTTGGCGCAGTTGAACACTGAAGCTTTCTTT,CASSLAQLNTEAFF,TRBV5-1,NA,NA,TRBJ1-1
TGTGCCATCAGTGACGGTCGGGGGGCCAGGGGCACTGAAGCTTTCTTT,CAISDGRGARGTEAFF,TRBV10-3,NA,NA,TRBJ1-1
TGTGCCTGGATATGGGGGGGCGCTGGCTACACCTTC,CAWIWGGAGYTF,TRBV30,NA,NA,TRBJ1-2
TGCAGCGTCCAGAACACTGAAGCTTTCTTT,CSVQNTEAFF,TRBV29-1,NA,NA,TRBJ1-1
TGTGCCAGCAGCGCCAGGGTGATGAACACTGAAGCTTTCTTT,CASSARVMNTEAFF,TRBV6-5,NA,NA,TRBJ1-1
TGCAGCGCTCAGACTAGCGGGAGGCTCCTTGTGGAGACCCAGTACTTC,CSAQTSGRLLVETQYF,TRBV29-1,few,TRBD2,TRBJ2-5
TGTGCCAGCAGCGTAGGTTTGGTGACAGGGGAAGGGACCCAGTACTTC,CASSVGLVTGEGTQYF,TRBV9,NA,TRBD1,TRBJ2-5
TGTGCCAGCAGCTTATACCTGACAGGCTCTGGGGCCAACGTCCTGACTTTC,CASSLYLTGSGANVLTF,TRBV7-2,few,NA,TRBJ2-6